The clone carrying this TCR beta chain occurred a few times. The use of genomic DNA as template underpinned the TCR beta VDJ and CDR3 profiling. TCRdb redid the calling of the reads with MiXCR, one entry per CDR3 protein. The profile shows about 420,000 distinct CDR3 sequences, just under 70% of them singletons. The CDR3 has 13 residues. Looked up from germline, CDR1 is SQVTM and CDR2 is ANQGSEA. The germline V and J ends were trimmed by 6 bases and 2 bases, with 14 bases remaining between them. The sample belongs to a study of CD8+CD57+ T cells in acquired aplastic anemia. The chain recombines TRBV29-1 with TRBJ2-7; D not resolved. The TCR comes from a human donor in good health, serving as a control. Material for sequencing was sorted CD4+, CD8+, or CD8+CD57+ T cells (not recorded which) from PBMCs. The CDR3 DNA is TGCAGCGTCGGCGACGGAGCCCCCTACGAGCAGTACTTC. Protein sequence: CSVGDGAPYEQYF.